Presented here are 5 T cell receptor beta chains from one specimen sequenced in a study of cytomegalovirus exposure and HLA in healthy donors. The protocol was immunoSEQ multiplex PCR, while the TCRdb copy is restricted to in-frame clones and leaves out a portion. Among about 160,000 clones listed, approximately 96% were seen once. Sequencing used PBMCs. Every receptor here comes from a woman younger than 35 in good health and CMV-seronegative.

The chain recombines TRBV12-1 with TRBJ1-6; the listed D gene, TRBD1, was not tested against the DNA. TRBV12-1 counts as a pseudogene. This CDR3 is built from 20 residues. The CDR3 DNA follows: TGTGCCAGCAGCTTGACGATTCGGCAGGGGGAAGTATCCTATAATTCACCCCTCCACTTT. This encodes CASSLTIRQGEVSYNSPLHF.

This clone was seen once. This chain connects TRBV7-3 to TRBJ1-1, with 9 positions matching TRBD1. V was clipped by 2 bases and J by 8 bases; unmatched bases: 9. The CDR3 is 15 residues long. The germline V gene has CDR1 SGHTA and CDR2 FQGTGA. The CDR3 loop is CASSLLPQGTGEAFF. The CDR3 DNA is TGTGCCAGCAGCTTATTGCCCCAGGGGACAGGGGAAGCTTTCTTT.

This clone was recorded once. The chain combines TRBV6-5 with TRBJ1-6; D not certain. This CDR3 spans 14 amino acids. Germline V gene sequence: CDR1 MNHEY, CDR2 SVGAGI. The V gene lost 7 bases and the J gene lost 7 bases, with 14 bases spanning the gap. CDR3 sequence reads: CASTREVRNSPLHF. The CDR3 DNA follows: TGTGCCAGCACCCGGGAGGTCCGAAATTCACCCCTCCACTTT.

The chain recombines TRBV29-1 with TRBJ1-5; no clear D. Germline values: CDR1 SQVTM, CDR2 ANQGSEA. This CDR3 has 15 residues. The germline V and J ends were trimmed by 5 bases and 5 bases, with 19 bases remaining between them. The CDR3: CSVHPVSGRDQPQHF. The CDR3 coding sequence is TGCAGCGTTCACCCCGTCTCGGGGAGAGATCAGCCCCAGCATTTT.

The CDR3 nucleotides are TGTGCCAGCAGCTTAGCTCCAGTCTACGAGCAGTACTTC. It specifies CASSLAPVYEQYF. The gene calls are TRBV7-2 and TRBJ2-7, with D unclear. Germline-derived CDR1 and CDR2 are SGHTA and FQGNSA. The V and J ends lost 0 bases and 3 bases respectively, with 6 bases between them. The CDR3 loop spans 13 amino acids.